The source of this T cell receptor (beta chain) is a study of cytomegalovirus exposure and HLA in healthy donors. The donors gave bone marrow, and they were healthy. The PCR employed 60 Vbeta primers together with 13 Jbeta primers. Some clones are missing from TCRdb's copy, which holds only in-frame ones; the method was immunoSEQ multiplex PCR. The sample features under 130,000 clones, with 0.55% to 0.65% in its top ten. From germline, CDR1 is SGHAT and CDR2 FQNNGV. The CDR3 spans 16 residues. V was pared by 1 base and J by 4 bases, with 8 bases of the junction left unmatched. This rearrangement joins TRBV11-2 to TRBJ2-3, with TRBD2 matching over 7 bases. Sequenced material: PBMCs. The TCR sequence derives from a middle-aged man in good health and CMV-seronegative. This CDR3 reads CASSLVRAGVADTQYF. The CDR3 coding sequence is TGTGCCAGCAGCTTAGTGAGGGCGGGAGTGGCAGATACGCAGTATTTT.